Included here is one T cell receptor (beta chain) sequence, with context. The source of the sample is a study of blood T cell repertoires in COVID-19. Study at large: Samples of COVID-19 (acute and convalescent) were obtained from the United States, Italy and Spain.

Per the authors' pipeline: By means of reference gene primer amplification, nucleated cell counts were estimated. TCRdb keeps only in-frame clones here, not all; method: immunoSEQ multiplex PCR. V, J and clone size are taken as reported in that table, and D and trimming were inferred from the DNA itself. Here the sample spans some 190,000 clones, around 85% being singletons. CDR3 length equals 17 residues. Germline loops: CDR1 SGHAT, CDR2 FQNNGV. The trim removed 6 bases at V and 1 base at J, leaving 12 bases unmatched. The sequenced material came from peripheral blood. J is TRBJ2-5 and V is TRBV11-2; TRBD2 matches at 9 bases. This clonotype was sampled from a human donor with active or convalescent COVID-19. The donor label of this sample is uncertain. CDR3 in amino acids: CASSLKGTSLFQETQYF. The CDR3 DNA reads TGTGCCAGCAGTTTAAAAGGGACTAGCCTCTTCCAAGAGACCCAGTACTTC.